Below are 30 T cell receptor beta chains sequenced from a single sample in a study of cytomegalovirus exposure and HLA in healthy donors. PCR was performed using 60 Vbeta and 13 Jbeta primers. Data came from immunoSEQ multiplex PCR; TCRdb stores just in-frame clones and leaves some out. This sample carries over 70,000 clones, 55% to 80% of them seen once, and the ten largest clones take less than 9%. The material sequenced was PBMCs. The receptors stem from a man in his forties in good health and CMV-seropositive.

V is TRBV7-2 and J is TRBJ2-1; TRBD1 aligns across 7 bases. V lost 4 bases and J lost 2; bases outside the gene matches: 8. CDR1 and CDR2 from the germline V gene are SGHTA and FQGNSA. This CDR3 has 16 amino acids. CDR3 nucleotide sequence: TGTGCCAGCAGCTCAAACAGGGGCCTCGCCTACAATGAGCAGTTCTTC. It translates to CASSSNRGLAYNEQFF. Filled out from reference TRBV7-2 and TRBJ2-1, the complete variable domain reads GAGVSQSPSNKVTEKGKDVELRCDPISGHTALYWYRQSLGQGLEFLIYFQGNSAPDKSGLPSDRFSAERTGGSVSTLTIQRTQQEDSAVYLCASSSNRGLAYNEQFFGPGTRLTVL.

CDR3 in DNA: TGTGCCAGCAGCCCTGGACAAACCGGCACTGAAGCTTTCTTT. Translating it yields CASSPGQTGTEAFF. The chain is built from TRBV28 and TRBJ1-1; a weak D match, TRBD1 (5 bases). With 6 bases removed from V and 4 bases from J, the gap between germline ends came to 15 bases. The CDR3 is 14 residues long. CDR1 is MDHEN and CDR2 is SYDVKM in the germline V gene.

Only a few counts were recorded for this clone. This sequence joins TRBV29-1 and TRBJ2-5; maybe TRBD2 (6 bases). Germline loops: CDR1 SQVTM, CDR2 ANQGSEA. V lost 4 bases, J lost 4 bases, and 16 bases lay in between. CDR3 length: 14 amino acids. CDR3 protein: CSVGRRGRIETQYF. CDR3 DNA: TGCAGCGTTGGGCGGCGGGGAAGAATAGAGACCCAGTACTTC.

The chain links TRBV7-9 to TRBJ2-6, with a weak D call TRBD2 (5 bases). Germline CDR1 reads SEHNR; CDR2 reads FQNEAQ (reference sequence). The CDR3 contains 16 residues. The V end was cut by 5 bases, the J end by 2 bases, with 13 bases between. CDR3 nucleotide sequence: TGTGCCAGCAGCCCCGAGGGCTGGGCTGGGGCCAACGTCCTGACTTTC. Translated, it gives CASSPEGWAGANVLTF.

This clone was seen more than once but under ten times. V usage is TRBV5-1 and J usage is TRBJ1-1; 7 bases agree with TRBD1. Losses at the gene ends were 1 base for V and 7 bases for J; bases not matched to a gene: 4. Germline assignment: CDR1 SGHRS and CDR2 YFSETQ. This CDR3 is built from 13 residues. CDR3 bases: TGCGCCAGCAGCTTGCAAGGGGGCGATGAAGCTTTCTTT. Its protein product is CASSLQGGDEAFF.

The rearrangement joins TRBV27 to TRBJ2-1, with 7 bases lining up with TRBD2. J lost 7 bases, V lost 0 bases, and 0 bases had no gene match. Germline lookup yields CDR1 MNHEY and CDR2 SMNVEV (reference sequence). The CDR3 is 13 amino acids. The CDR3 bases are TGTGCCAGCAGTTTATCTAGCGGGAATGAGCAGTTCTTC. Its translation: CASSLSSGNEQFF.

V usage is TRBV9 and J usage is TRBJ2-7; 7 positions match TRBD1. The CDR3 totals 14 residues. V gave up 3 bases and J gave up 12 bases; unmatched junction bases: 15. Germline-derived CDR1 and CDR2 are SGDLS and YYNGEE. CDR3 nucleotide sequence: TGTGCCAGCAGCGGCCGGGACAGCACTCCCTTTTTGTACTTC. Protein product: CASSGRDSTPFLYF. Combining the CDR3 with reference TRBV9 and TRBJ2-7 gives the whole variable domain DSGVTQTPKHLITATGQRVTLRCSPRSGDLSVYWYQQSLDQGLQFLIQYYNGEERAKGNILERFSAQQFPDLHSELNLSSLELGDSALYFCASSGRDSTPFLYFGPGTRLTVT.

This chain joins TRBV7-2 and TRBJ2-1; 9 positions agree with TRBD2. There are 17 residues in the CDR3. CDR1 is SGHTA, CDR2 FQGNSA, per germline. Trimming took 3 bases from V and 6 from J; bases not matched to a gene: 12. CDR3 loop: CASSFRLAVGRVNEQFF. The CDR3 DNA reads as TGTGCCAGCAGCTTCAGACTAGCGGTAGGGCGGGTCAATGAGCAGTTCTTC.

CDR3 sequence (DNA): TGTGCCAGCAGTTCCCGACAGGGGGCACGTAGCAATCAGCCCCAGCATTTT. This translates into CASSSRQGARSNQPQHF. The chain couples TRBV28 to TRBJ1-5; 10 nucleotides align to TRBD1. The trim removed 4 bases at V and 0 bases at J, leaving 6 bases unmatched. This CDR3 is 17 amino acids long. Germline V gene data show CDR1 as MDHEN and CDR2 as SYDVKM.

The chain couples TRBV11-3 to TRBJ1-1; D gene unclear. The V gene lost 1 base and the J gene lost 3 bases, with 6 bases spanning the gap. Germline lookup yields CDR1 SGHNT and CDR2 YENEEA. This CDR3 comprises 13 residues. CDR3 amino acids: CASSLGRDTEAFF. CDR3 DNA: TGTGCCAGCAGCTTAGGGCGGGACACTGAAGCTTTCTTT.

The rearrangement links TRBV1 to TRBJ1-1; TRBD1, the D gene given by the table, was not confirmed from the DNA. TRBV1 is described as a pseudogene. The CDR3 loop spans 17 amino acids. CDR3 amino acids: CTSSQDGGDRANTEAFF. In DNA, the CDR3 is TGCACCAGCAGCCAAGATGGGGGGGACAGGGCGAACACTGAAGCTTTCTTT.

The V gene is TRBV11-2, the J gene TRBJ2-7, with a tentative D call TRBD1 (6 bases). The CDR3 length is 14 residues. Germline V CDR1 and CDR2: SGHAT, FQNNGV. V lost 5 bases and J lost 4, with 15 bases in between. CDR3 nucleotides: TGTGCCAGCAGCCGGACACAGGGAATTTACGAGCAGTACTTC. This gives the protein CASSRTQGIYEQYF.

The chain combines TRBV5-1 with TRBJ2-3; no definite D call. Between the trimmed V and J ends, which lost 5 bases and 0 bases, there was a span of 10 bases. This CDR3 region has 14 residues. Germline assignment: CDR1 SGHRS and CDR2 YFSETQ. The CDR3 reads CASRVGPSTDTQYF. CDR3 DNA sequence: TGCGCCAGCAGAGTGGGCCCAAGCACAGATACGCAGTATTTT.

This rearrangement joins TRBV6-5 to TRBJ2-2, with unresolved D. Germline CDR1 is MNHEY and CDR2 is SVGAGI. V lost 8 bases, J lost 4 bases, and 11 bases lay in between. The CDR3 runs to 13 residues. The CDR3 DNA reads TGTGCCAGCCTTAAGACGGGCACCGGGGAGCTGTTTTTT. Translated, it gives CASLKTGTGELFF.

A few counts support this clone. V gene TRBV7-3 combines with J gene TRBJ2-5; 8 positions agree with TRBD1. Per the germline V gene, CDR1 is SGHTA and CDR2 is FQGTGA. The CDR3 contains 15 residues. J lost 5 bases, V lost 5 bases, and 10 bases had no gene match. Written as DNA, the CDR3 is TGTGCCAGCAGCCCACAGGGGACAGGCTCGGAGACCCAGTACTTC. It codes for CASSPQGTGSETQYF. Full variable domain (missing parts from reference TRBV7-3 and TRBJ2-5): GAGVSQTPSNKVTEKGKYVELRCDPISGHTALYWYRQSLGQGPEFLIYFQGTGAADDSGLPNDRFFAVRPEGSVSTLKIQRTERGDSAVYLCASSPQGTGSETQYFGPGTRLLVL.

J is TRBJ2-7 and V is TRBV7-2; D may be TRBD2 (5 bases). Trimming shortened V by 5 bases and J by 3 bases, and 8 bases separated the two germline ends. CDR1 and CDR2 (germline): SGHTA, FQGNSA. The CDR3 is 12 residues long. The CDR3 here is CASSPTSYEQYF. CDR3 nucleotides: TGTGCCAGCAGCCCTACTAGCTACGAGCAGTACTTC.

V and J are TRBV5-1 and TRBJ2-1, with D possibly being TRBD1 (5 bases). V was pared by 1 base and J by 7 bases, with 9 bases between. The CDR3 totals 13 residues. Germline V gene data show CDR1 as SGHRS and CDR2 as YFSETQ. The CDR3 reads CASSLNQGNEQFF. The CDR3 DNA reads as TGCGCCAGCAGCTTGAACCAGGGAAATGAGCAGTTCTTC.

The chain recombines TRBV15 with TRBJ2-2; D may be TRBD1 (5 bases). V was clipped by 1 base and J by 1 base, with 7 bases between them. Germline V gives CDR1 LNHNV, CDR2 YYDKDF (reference sequence). This CDR3 is 15 amino acids long. The CDR3 sequence: CATSRGDRNTGELFF. The DNA of the CDR3 is TGTGCCACCAGCAGAGGAGACAGGAACACCGGGGAGCTGTTTTTT.

The CDR3 DNA reads as TGTGCCAGCAGTCGACAGGGGTCATGGCAGCCCCAGCATTTT. Its translation: CASSRQGSWQPQHF. V usage is TRBV28 and J usage is TRBJ1-5, with 8 nucleotides matching TRBD1. Germline loops: CDR1 MDHEN, CDR2 SYDVKM. Trimming removed 5 bases from V and 7 bases from J; junction bases left unmatched: 7. The CDR3 runs 14 residues.

This chain uses TRBV9 with TRBJ1-2, with D perhaps matching TRBD1 (5 bases). This CDR3 has 17 amino acids. V was trimmed by 0 bases and J by 2 bases, leaving 17 bases between them. Germline lookup yields CDR1 SGDLS and CDR2 YYNGEE. In DNA, the CDR3 is TGTGCCAGCAGCGTAGGGGGCCATGGGGGGGGAAACTATGGCTACACCTTC. This codes for CASSVGGHGGGNYGYTF.

This clone was found a few times. The rearrangement uses TRBV7-2 and TRBJ2-5; TRBD1 is a possible D gene (6 bases). Trimming removed 4 bases from V and 5 bases from J, with 17 bases in between. CDR1 SGHTA and CDR2 FQGNSA come from the germline V gene. The CDR3 sequence is 15 residues long. The CDR3 region is CASSSRGRVVETQYF. The CDR3 coding sequence is TGTGCCAGCAGCTCAAGGGGGAGAGTCGTCGAGACCCAGTACTTC.

This rearrangement joins TRBV7-6 to TRBJ1-1; unclear D gene. CDR3 size: 13 residues. Deletions cut 3 bases from V and 5 bases from J, with 10 bases between. Looked up from germline, CDR1 is SGHVS and CDR2 is FNYEAQ. The DNA of the CDR3 is TGTGCCAGCAGCTTCTCGCCAGCGACTGAAGCTTTCTTT. This translates into CASSFSPATEAFF. Combining the CDR3 with reference TRBV7-6 and TRBJ1-1 gives the whole variable domain GAGVSQSPRYKVTKRGQDVALRCDPISGHVSLYWYRQALGQGPEFLTYFNYEAQQDKSGLPNDRFSAERPEGSISTLTIQRTEQRDSAMYRCASSFSPATEAFFGQGTRLTVV.

V is TRBV13 and J is TRBJ2-3, with a weak D call TRBD2 (6 bases). Per germline, CDR1 PRHDT and CDR2 FYEKMQ (reference sequence). Between the trimmed V and J ends, which lost 0 bases and 1 base, there was a span of 14 bases. The CDR3 has 17 residues. The CDR3 region has the DNA TGTGCCAGCAGCTTAGGACGTGACGGGAGCCGCACAGATACGCAGTATTTT. It is translated as CASSLGRDGSRTDTQYF. The entire variable domain, with the rest obtained from reference TRBV13 and TRBJ2-3, is as follows: AAGVIQSPRHLIKEKRETATLKCYPIPRHDTVYWYQQGPGQDPQFLISFYEKMQSDKGSIPDRFSAQQFSDYHSELNMSSLELGDSALYFCASSLGRDGSRTDTQYFGPGTRLTVL.

The CDR3, as DNA: TGCGCCAGCAGCTCAGACATGATAAACTCTGGAAACACCATATATTTT. Its protein product is CASSSDMINSGNTIYF. The gene calls are TRBV5-1 and TRBJ1-3, with unresolved D. The length of the CDR3 is 16 residues. The germline V gene encodes CDR1 SGHRS and CDR2 YFSETQ. V lost 3 bases and J lost 0, with 13 bases in between.

This clone appeared a few times. The rearrangement links TRBV27 to TRBJ1-2; D not certain. CDR1 is MNHEY and CDR2 is SMNVEV in the germline V gene (reference sequence). This CDR3 spans 14 amino acids. Trimming shortened V by 3 bases and J by 4 bases, and 12 bases separated the two germline ends. The CDR3 loop is CASSLREESYGYTF. CDR3 nucleotides: TGTGCCAGCAGTTTGAGAGAGGAATCCTATGGCTACACCTTC.

CDR3 sequence (DNA): TGTGCCTGGAGTCAGGGGGTAGAGACCCAGTACTTC. Protein product: CAWSQGVETQYF. The chain links TRBV30 to TRBJ2-5; 7 nucleotides line up with TRBD1. The germline CDR1 and CDR2 sequences are GTSNPN and SVGIG (reference sequence). There are 12 residues in the CDR3. Trimming took 2 bases from V and 4 from J; bases not matched to a gene: 1.

This clone turned up a few times. The rearrangement links TRBV28 to TRBJ1-1; the match to TRBD1 covers 9 bases. Trimming cost V 3 bases and J 12 bases; bases outside gene matches: 5. The germline CDR1 and CDR2 sequences are MDHEN and SYDVKM. CDR3 length: 12 residues. For the CDR3, the DNA is TGTGCCAGCAGTTTGGGGACAGGGTCCCCTTTCTTT. Translating gives CASSLGTGSPFF.

The rearrangement uses TRBV5-4 and TRBJ2-5; D not certain. CDR3 length equals 16 residues. V was trimmed by 0 bases and J by 5 bases, leaving 17 bases between them. The V gene's germline CDR1 is SGHNT and CDR2 YYREEE (reference sequence). For the CDR3, the DNA is TGTGCCAGCAGCTTGGCCGGTAGTGGCAGGCAGGAGACCCAGTACTTC. This sequence encodes CASSLAGSGRQETQYF.

This clone was observed a few times. The gene calls are TRBV7-8 and TRBJ1-1; possibly TRBD1 for D (6 bases). Between the trimmed V and J ends, which lost 5 bases and 1 base, there was a span of 11 bases. The CDR3 is 14 amino acids. CDR1 is SGHVS and CDR2 is FQNEAQ in the germline V gene. The CDR3 DNA sequence: TGTGCCAGCAGCCCCAGGGGCGAGAACACTGAAGCTTTCTTT. Amino acids: CASSPRGENTEAFF.

The chain has TRBV5-1 and TRBJ1-5; the D gene is possibly TRBD1 (6 bases). Germline CDR1 SGHRS, CDR2 YFSETQ. V gave up 0 bases and J gave up 5 bases, with 12 bases separating them. There are 15 residues in the CDR3. CDR3 sequence reads: CASSLETGSDQPQHF. CDR3 nucleotide sequence: TGCGCCAGCAGCTTGGAGACAGGATCGGATCAGCCCCAGCATTTT.